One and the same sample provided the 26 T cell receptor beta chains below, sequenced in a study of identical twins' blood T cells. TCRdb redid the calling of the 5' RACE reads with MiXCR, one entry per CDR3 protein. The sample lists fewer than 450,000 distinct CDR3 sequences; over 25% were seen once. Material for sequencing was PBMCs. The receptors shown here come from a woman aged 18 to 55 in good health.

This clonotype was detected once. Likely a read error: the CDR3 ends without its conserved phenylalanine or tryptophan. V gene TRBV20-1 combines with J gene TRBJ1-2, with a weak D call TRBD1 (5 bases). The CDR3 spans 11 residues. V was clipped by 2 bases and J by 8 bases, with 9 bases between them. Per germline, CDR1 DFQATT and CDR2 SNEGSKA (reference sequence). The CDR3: CSARTGYGYTL. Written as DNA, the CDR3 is TGCAGTGCTAGAACAGGTTACGGCTACACCCTC.

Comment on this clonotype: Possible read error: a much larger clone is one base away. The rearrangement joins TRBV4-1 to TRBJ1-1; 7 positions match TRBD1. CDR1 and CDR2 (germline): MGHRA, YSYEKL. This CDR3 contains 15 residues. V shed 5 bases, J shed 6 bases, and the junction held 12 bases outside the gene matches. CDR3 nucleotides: TGCGCCAGCAGCTCAAGACAGGGAAGGTGGTCTGAAGCTTTCTTT. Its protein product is CASSSRQGRWSEAFF.

CDR3 protein: CTGRSTGGKYNEQFF. CDR3 DNA: TGTACCGGAAGATCGACAGGGGGCAAATACAATGAGCAGTTCTTC. The rearrangement joins TRBV2 to TRBJ2-1, with 10 bases fitting TRBD1. Germline V lookup: CDR1 SNHLY, CDR2 FYNNEI. CDR3 length: 15 amino acids.

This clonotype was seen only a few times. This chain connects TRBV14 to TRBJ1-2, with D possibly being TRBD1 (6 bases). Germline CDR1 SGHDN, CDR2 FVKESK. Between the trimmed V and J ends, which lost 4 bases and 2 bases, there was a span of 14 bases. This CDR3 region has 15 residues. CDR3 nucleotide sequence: TGTGCCAGCAGCCCCCTGGGGGGGCAGAACTATGGCTACACCTTC. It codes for CASSPLGGQNYGYTF.

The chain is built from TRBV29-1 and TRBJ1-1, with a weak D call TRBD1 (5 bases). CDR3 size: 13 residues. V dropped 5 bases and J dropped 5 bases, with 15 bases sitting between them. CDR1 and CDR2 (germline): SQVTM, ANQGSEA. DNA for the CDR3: TGCAGCGTTAAATTCGGGAGGGGAACTGAAGCTTTCTTT. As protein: CSVKFGRGTEAFF.

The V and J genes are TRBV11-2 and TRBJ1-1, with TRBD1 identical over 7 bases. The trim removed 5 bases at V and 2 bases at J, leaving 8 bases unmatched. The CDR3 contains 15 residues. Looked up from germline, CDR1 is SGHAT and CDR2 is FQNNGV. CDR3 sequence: CASSQQGGLNTEAFF. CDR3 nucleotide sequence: TGTGCCAGCAGCCAGCAGGGGGGGCTAAACACTGAAGCTTTCTTT.

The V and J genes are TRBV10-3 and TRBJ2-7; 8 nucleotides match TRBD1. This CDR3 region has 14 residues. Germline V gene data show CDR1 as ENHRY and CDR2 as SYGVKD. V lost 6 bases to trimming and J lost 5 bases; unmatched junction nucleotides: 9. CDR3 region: CAIRTQGERNEQYF. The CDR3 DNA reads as TGTGCCATCAGGACACAGGGGGAGCGGAACGAGCAGTACTTC.

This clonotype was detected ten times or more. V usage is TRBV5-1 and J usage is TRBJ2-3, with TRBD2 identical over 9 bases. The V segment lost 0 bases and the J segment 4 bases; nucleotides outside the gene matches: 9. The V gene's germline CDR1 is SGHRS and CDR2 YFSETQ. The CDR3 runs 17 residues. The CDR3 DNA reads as TGCGCCAGCAGCTTGGGTTTAGCGGGAGCGGGTGCAGATACGCAGTATTTT. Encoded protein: CASSLGLAGAGADTQYF. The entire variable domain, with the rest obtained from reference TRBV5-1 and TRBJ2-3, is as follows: KAGVTQTPRYLIKTRGQQVTLSCSPISGHRSVSWYQQTPGQGLQFLFEYFSETQRNKGNFPGRFSGRQFSNSRSEMNVSTLELGDSALYLCASSLGLAGAGADTQYFGPGTRLTVL.

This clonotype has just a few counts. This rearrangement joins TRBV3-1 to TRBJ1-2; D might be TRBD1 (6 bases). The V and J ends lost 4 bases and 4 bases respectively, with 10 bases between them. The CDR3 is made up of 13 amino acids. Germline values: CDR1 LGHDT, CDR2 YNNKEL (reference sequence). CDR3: CASSPFRGYGYTF. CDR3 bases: TGTGCCAGCAGCCCCTTCAGGGGCTATGGCTACACCTTC.

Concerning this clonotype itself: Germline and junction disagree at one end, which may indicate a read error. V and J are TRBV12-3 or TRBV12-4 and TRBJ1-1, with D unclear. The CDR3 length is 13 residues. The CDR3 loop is CASRGREGTESFF. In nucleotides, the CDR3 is TGTGCCAGCAGGGGAAGGGAAGGCACTGAATCTTTCTTT.

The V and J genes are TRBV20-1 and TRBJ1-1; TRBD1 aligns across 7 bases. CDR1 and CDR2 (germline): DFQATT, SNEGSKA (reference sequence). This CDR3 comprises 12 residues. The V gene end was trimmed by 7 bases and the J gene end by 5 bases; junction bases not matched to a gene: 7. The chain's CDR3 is CSVSRGDTEAFF. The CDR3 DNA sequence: TGCAGTGTTTCCAGGGGGGATACTGAAGCTTTCTTT.

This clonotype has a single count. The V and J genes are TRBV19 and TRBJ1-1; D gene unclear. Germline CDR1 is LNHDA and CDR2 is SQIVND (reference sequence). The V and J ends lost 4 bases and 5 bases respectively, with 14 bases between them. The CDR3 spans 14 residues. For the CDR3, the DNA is TGTGCCAGTAGTAGAGGAATCCGAGGAACTGAAGCTTTCTTT. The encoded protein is CASSRGIRGTEAFF.

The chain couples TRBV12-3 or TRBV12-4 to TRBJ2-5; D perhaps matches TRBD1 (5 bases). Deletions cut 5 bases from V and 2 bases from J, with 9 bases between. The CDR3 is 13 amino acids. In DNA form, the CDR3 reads TGTGCCAGCAGTACAGGAGAACAAGAGACCCAGTACTTC. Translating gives CASSTGEQETQYF.

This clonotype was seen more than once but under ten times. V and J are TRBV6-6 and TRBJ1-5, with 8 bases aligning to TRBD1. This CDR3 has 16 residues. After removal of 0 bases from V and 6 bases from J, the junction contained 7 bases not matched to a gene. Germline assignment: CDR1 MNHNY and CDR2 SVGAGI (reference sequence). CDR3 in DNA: TGTGCCAGCAGTTACTCCGGACAGGGACGGGGTCAGCCCCAGCATTTT. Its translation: CASSYSGQGRGQPQHF.

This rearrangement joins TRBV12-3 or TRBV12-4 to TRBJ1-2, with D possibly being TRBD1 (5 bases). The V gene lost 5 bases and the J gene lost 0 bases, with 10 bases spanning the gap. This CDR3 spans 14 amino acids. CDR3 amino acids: CASSGGVPNYGYTF. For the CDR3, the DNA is TGTGCCAGCAGTGGGGGGGTCCCTAACTATGGCTACACCTTC.

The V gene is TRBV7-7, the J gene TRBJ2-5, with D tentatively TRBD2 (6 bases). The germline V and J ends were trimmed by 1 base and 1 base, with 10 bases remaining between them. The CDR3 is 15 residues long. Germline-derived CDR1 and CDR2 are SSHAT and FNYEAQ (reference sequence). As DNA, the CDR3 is TGTGCCAGCAGCTTAGGAACTAGCATCCAAGAGACCCAGTACTTC. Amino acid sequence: CASSLGTSIQETQYF.

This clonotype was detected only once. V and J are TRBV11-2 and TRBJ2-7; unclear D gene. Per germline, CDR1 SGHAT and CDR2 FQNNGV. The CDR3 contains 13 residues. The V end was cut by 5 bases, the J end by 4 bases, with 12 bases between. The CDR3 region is CASSPRGEYEQYF. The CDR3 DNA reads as TGTGCCAGCAGCCCCCGAGGAGAGTACGAGCAGTACTTC.

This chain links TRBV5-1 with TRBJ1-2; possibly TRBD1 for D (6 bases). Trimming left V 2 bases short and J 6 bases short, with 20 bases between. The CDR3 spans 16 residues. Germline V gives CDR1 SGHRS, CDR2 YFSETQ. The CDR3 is CASSLGSGVDLDGYTF. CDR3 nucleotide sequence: TGCGCCAGCAGCTTAGGGTCAGGGGTGGACTTGGATGGCTACACCTTC.

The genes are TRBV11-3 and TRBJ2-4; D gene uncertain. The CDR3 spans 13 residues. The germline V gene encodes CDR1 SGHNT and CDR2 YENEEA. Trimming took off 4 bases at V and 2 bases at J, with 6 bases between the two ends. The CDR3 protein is CASSSGSKNIQYF. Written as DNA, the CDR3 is TGTGCCAGCAGCTCTGGGTCCAAAAACATTCAGTACTTC.

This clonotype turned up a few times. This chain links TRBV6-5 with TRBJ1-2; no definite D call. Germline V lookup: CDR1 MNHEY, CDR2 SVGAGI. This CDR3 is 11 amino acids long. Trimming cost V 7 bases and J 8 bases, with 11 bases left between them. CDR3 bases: TGTGCCAGCATAGGTTCTGGAGGCTACACCTTC. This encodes CASIGSGGYTF.

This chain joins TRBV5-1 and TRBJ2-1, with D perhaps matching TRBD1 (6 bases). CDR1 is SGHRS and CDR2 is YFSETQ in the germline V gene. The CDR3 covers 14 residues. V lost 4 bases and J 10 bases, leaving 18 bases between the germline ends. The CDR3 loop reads CASSAVNRVIEQFF. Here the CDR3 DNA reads TGCGCCAGCAGCGCCGTTAACAGGGTGATCGAGCAGTTCTTC.

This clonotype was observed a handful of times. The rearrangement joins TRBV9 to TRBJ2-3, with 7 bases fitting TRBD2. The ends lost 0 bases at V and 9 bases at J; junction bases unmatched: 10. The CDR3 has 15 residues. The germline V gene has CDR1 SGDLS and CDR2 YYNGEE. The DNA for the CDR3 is TGTGCCAGCAGCGTAGAGCCCGGGACTATCGGCACGCAGTATTTT. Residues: CASSVEPGTIGTQYF.

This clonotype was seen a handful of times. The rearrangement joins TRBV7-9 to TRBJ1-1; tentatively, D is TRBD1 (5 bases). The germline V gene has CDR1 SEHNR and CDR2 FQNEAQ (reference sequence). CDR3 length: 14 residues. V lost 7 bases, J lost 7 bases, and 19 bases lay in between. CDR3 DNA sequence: TGTGCCAGCACCCTTATTGGGGGATTAGGTGAAGCTTTCTTT. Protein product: CASTLIGGLGEAFF.

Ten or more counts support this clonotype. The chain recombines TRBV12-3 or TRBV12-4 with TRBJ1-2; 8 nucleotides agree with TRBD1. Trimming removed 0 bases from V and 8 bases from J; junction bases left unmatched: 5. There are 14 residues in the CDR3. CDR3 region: CASSLAGTGGGYTF. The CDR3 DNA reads TGTGCCAGCAGTTTAGCCGGGACAGGTGGCGGCTACACCTTC.

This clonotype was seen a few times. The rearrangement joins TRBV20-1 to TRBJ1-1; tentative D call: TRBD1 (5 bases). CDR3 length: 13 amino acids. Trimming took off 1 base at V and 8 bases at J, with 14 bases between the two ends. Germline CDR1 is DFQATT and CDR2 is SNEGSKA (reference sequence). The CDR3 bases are TGCAGTGCTAGAGGTCCTGCGGGGACCGAAGCTTTCTTT. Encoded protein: CSARGPAGTEAFF.

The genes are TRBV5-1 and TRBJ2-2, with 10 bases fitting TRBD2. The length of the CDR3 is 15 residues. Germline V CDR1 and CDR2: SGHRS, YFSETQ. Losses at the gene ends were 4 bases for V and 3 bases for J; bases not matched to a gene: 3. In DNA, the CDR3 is TGCGCCAGCAGCCAAGGACTAGCGGACACCGGGGAGCTGTTTTTT. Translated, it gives CASSQGLADTGELFF.